This entry is about one T cell receptor beta chain. There are many counts of this clonotype. Its antigen is not yet known. No clone much larger than this one lies a single base away; base qualities are absent. To demonstrate the VDJtools post-analysis software, the study profiled TCR beta repertoires from the peripheral blood of some 13 young patients with multiple sclerosis. Multiple sclerosis patients were children and adolescents aged about 6 to 17 years. Preparation of the library involved PCR. Sequenced using an Illumina HiSeq 2500. To reduce PCR and sequencing biases, unique molecular identifiers were built into the TCR beta cDNA libraries. Some 500,000 cDNA molecules were obtained per 1 to 10 million input T cells, so each molecule approximated one T cell. The same protocol used for the earlier healthy control dataset was applied to prepare and sequence the patient libraries. Samples belonging to the same batch were prepared together, multiplexed and sequenced on a shared HiSeq lane. In the original analysis: MIGEC handled the raw barcoded reads, throwing out single-read molecular identifier groups before consensus assembly and CDR3 extraction. VDJtools was used for post-analysis of the clonotype tables, and diversity was normalized by down-sampling every dataset to the size of the smallest sample. In repertoire overlap clustering, CDR3 amino acid sequences, but not nucleotide sequences, were matched to correct batch-related cross-sample contamination. TCRdb took the public reads, trimmed them with fastp at Q25, ran MiXCR for clone calling and kept in-frame beta chains. All rows with the same CDR3 protein become a single entry with the most common DNA and genes. TCRdb's processing, not the authors' own work, is the source of the V and J calls. This sample is represented by around 260,000 distinct CDR3 sequences; 36% of them were singletons. Of the sample, approximately 4.6% falls within the top ten clones.

This sample was included in a study of post-analysis software for immune sequencing data (dated by TCRdb to between 2015 and 2017). Study-wide context: Relapsing-remitting, secondary progressive and progressive-relapsing multiple sclerosis were recorded as disease courses, and subtype annotation was lacking for some patients. The patient repertoires were set against about eleven previously published healthy control repertoires from donors whose ages ranged from 6 to 25 years. A subset of samples was prepared in parallel using single-end sample barcoding, then pooled and co-amplified after Illumina adapter ligation.

What the work shows at the level of the full study, not this receptor alone: Multiple sclerosis patients had significantly lower normalized Chao1 diversity than controls, a result that suggests substantial peripheral T-cell clonal expansion. When samples were clustered directly using the F measure, samples prepared in the same batch co-clustered strongly, which prompted a batch-effect correction. The multiple sclerosis patient group was slightly younger than the control group.

The sample taken for sequencing was blood. The clonotype comes from a girl aged 5-17 years with multiple sclerosis.

The CDR3 amino acid sequence is: CASSTRTDTQYF. In nucleotide form, the sequence is TGTGCCAGCTCTACCAGGACAGATACGCAGTATTTT. The rearrangement joined TRBV18 to TRBJ2-3; too little of a D gene remains to name it. The junction shows trimming of 6 bases on V and 3 bases on J, plus 7 bases between the germline ends. CDR1 and CDR2 were assigned from the germline V gene as KGHSH and LQKENI. The CDR3 starts with the cysteine, ends with the phenylalanine, and has 12 residues. Of the read, only the CDR3 DNA is kept; its 36 bases are in frame from base 1. The full variable domain, with segments outside the CDR3 supplied by the reference TRBV18 and TRBJ2-3 proteins, appears as NAGVMQNPRHLVRRRGQEARLRCSPMKGHSHVYWYRQLPEEGLKFMVYLQKENIIDESGMPKERFSAEFPKEGPSILRIQQVVRGDSAAYFCASSTRTDTQYFGPGTRLTVL.